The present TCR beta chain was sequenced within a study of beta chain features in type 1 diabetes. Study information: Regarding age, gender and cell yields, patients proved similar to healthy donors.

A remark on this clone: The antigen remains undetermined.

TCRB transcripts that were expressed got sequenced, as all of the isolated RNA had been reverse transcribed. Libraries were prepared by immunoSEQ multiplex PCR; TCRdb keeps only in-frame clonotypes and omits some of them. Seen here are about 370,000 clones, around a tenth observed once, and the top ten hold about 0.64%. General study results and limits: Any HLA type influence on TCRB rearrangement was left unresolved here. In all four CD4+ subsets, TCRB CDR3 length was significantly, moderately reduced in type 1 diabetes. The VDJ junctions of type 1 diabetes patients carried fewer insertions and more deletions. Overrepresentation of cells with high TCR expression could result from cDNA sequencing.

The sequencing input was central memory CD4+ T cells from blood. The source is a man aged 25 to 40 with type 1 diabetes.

Here the CDR3 reads CASSLAQGSSQAFF. In DNA form, the CDR3 reads TGTGCCAGCAGCTTAGCCCAGGGTTCGTCCCAAGCTTTCTTT. J is TRBJ1-1 and V is TRBV7-2, with D maybe TRBD1 (5 bases). Between the trimmed V and J ends, which lost 0 bases and 9 bases, there was a span of 14 bases. Looked up from germline, CDR1 is SGHTA and CDR2 is FQGNSA. The CDR3 has 14 residues.